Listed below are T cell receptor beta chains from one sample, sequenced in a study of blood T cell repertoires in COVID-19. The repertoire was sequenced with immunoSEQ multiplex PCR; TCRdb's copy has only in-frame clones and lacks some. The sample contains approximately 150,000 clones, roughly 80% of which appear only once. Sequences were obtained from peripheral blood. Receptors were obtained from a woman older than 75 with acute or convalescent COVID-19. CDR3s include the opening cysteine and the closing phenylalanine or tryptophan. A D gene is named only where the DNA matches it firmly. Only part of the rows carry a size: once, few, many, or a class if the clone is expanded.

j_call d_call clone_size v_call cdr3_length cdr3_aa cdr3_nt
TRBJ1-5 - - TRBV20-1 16 CSASPRDIWYNQPQHF TGCAGTGCTAGTCCCCGGGACATATGGTACAATCAGCCCCAGCATTTT
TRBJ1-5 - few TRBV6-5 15 CASRRQGSGNQPQHF TGTGCCAGCAGGCGTCAGGGGAGCGGCAATCAGCCCCAGCATTTT
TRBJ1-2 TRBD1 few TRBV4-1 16 CASRMTGQGVNYGYTF TGCGCCAGCAGGATGACGGGACAGGGGGTTAACTATGGCTACACCTTC
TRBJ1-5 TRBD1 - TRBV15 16 CATSQDRVHSNQPQHF TGTGCCACCAGCCAGGACAGGGTACATAGCAATCAGCCCCAGCATTTT
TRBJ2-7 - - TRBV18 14 CASSPQAVDYEQYF TGTGCCAGCTCACCCCAGGCAGTAGACTACGAGCAGTACTTC
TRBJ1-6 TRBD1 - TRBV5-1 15 CASSPEGQVVSPLHF TGCGCCAGCAGCCCAGAGGGACAGGTCGTTTCACCCCTCCACTTT
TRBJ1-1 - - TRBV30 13 CAWSATPESKAFF TGTGCCTGGAGTGCTACGCCGGAGAGTAAAGCTTTCTTT
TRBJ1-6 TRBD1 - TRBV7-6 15 CASSYGQGRNSPLHF TGTGCCAGCAGCTACGGACAGGGGAGGAATTCACCCCTCCACTTT
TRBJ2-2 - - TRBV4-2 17 CASSQGASHPNTGELFF TGTGCCAGCAGCCAAGGAGCTAGCCATCCGAACACCGGGGAGCTGTTTTTT
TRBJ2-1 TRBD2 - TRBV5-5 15 CASSPSGGAENEQFF TGTGCCAGCAGCCCTAGCGGGGGGGCTGAGAATGAGCAGTTCTTC
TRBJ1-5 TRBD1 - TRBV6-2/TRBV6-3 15 CASSLGTGGIQPQHF TGTGCCAGCAGTCTAGGGACAGGCGGGATTCAGCCCCAGCATTTT
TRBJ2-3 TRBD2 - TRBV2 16 CASRGGGPRRADTQYF TGTGCCAGCAGGGGCGGGGGTCCTCGCCGAGCAGATACGCAGTATTTT
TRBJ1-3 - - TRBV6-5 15 CASSYSQGSGNTIYF TGTGCCAGCAGTTACTCACAGGGCTCTGGAAACACCATATATTTT
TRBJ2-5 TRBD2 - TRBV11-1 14 CASSLVSGAETQYF TGTGCCAGCAGCTTGGTTAGCGGGGCAGAGACCCAGTACTTC
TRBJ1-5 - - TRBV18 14 CASSNVRGNQPQHF TGTGCCAGCTCAAACGTCAGGGGAAATCAGCCCCAGCATTTT
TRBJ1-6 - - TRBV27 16 CASSFFSRGSGSPLHF TGTGCCAGCAGTTTCTTCAGTCGGGGGTCGGGTTCACCCCTCCACTTT
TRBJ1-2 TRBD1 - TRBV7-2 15 CASRATGTGSHGYTF TGTGCCAGCAGGGCAACAGGGACAGGCAGTCATGGCTACACCTTC
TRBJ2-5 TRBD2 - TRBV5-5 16 CASSFLSLAGQETQYF TGTGCCAGCAGCTTTTTGAGTCTAGCGGGGCAAGAGACCCAGTACTTC
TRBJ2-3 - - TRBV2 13 CASSDEITDTQYF TGTGCCAGCAGTGATGAGATTACAGATACGCAGTATTTT
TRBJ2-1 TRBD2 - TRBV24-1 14 CATSLWGAGDEQFF TGTGCCACCTCGCTATGGGGCGCGGGGGATGAGCAGTTCTTC
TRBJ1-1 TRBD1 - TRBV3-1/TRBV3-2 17 CASSLRTGGGKNTEAFF TGTGCCAGCAGCCTCCGGACAGGGGGCGGGAAAAACACTGAAGCTTTCTTT
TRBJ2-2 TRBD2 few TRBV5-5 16 CASSLGLAVNTGELFF TGTGCCAGCAGCTTGGGACTAGCGGTAAACACCGGGGAGCTGTTTTTT
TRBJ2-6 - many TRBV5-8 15 CASSPLFTGANVLTF TGTGCCAGCAGTCCGCTATTCACCGGGGCCAACGTCCTGACTTTC
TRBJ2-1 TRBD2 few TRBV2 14 CASEEGLAWDEQFF TGTGCCAGCGAAGAAGGACTAGCGTGGGATGAGCAGTTCTTC
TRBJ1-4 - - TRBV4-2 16 CASSQDPRRDYEKLFF TGTGCCAGCAGCCAAGATCCTCGCAGGGACTATGAAAAACTGTTTTTT
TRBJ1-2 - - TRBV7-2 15 CASSLLGRANYGYTF TGTGCCAGCAGCTTACTTGGGAGAGCTAACTATGGCTACACCTTC
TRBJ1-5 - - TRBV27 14 CASSLSTGRWPQHF TGTGCCAGCAGTTTATCCACAGGGCGGTGGCCCCAGCATTTT
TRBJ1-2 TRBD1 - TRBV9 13 CASSADRGSGYTF TGTGCCAGCAGCGCGGACAGGGGAAGTGGCTACACCTTC
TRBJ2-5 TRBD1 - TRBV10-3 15 CAISGNRDREETQYF TGTGCCATCAGTGGAAACCGGGACAGAGAAGAGACCCAGTACTTC
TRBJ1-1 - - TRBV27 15 CASSHPGLRGTEAFF TGTGCCAGCAGCCACCCCGGACTAAGGGGCACTGAAGCTTTCTTT
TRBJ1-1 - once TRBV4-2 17 CASSQDSSSTMNTEAFF TGTGCCAGCAGCCAAGATAGTTCATCTACCATGAACACTGAAGCTTTCTTT
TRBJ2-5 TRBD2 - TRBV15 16 CATSRDIGRLQETQYF TGTGCCACCAGCAGAGATATCGGGAGGCTACAAGAGACCCAGTACTTC
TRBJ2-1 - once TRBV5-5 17 CASSFELFGTNNNEQFF TGTGCCAGCAGCTTTGAGCTGTTCGGGACAAATAACAATGAGCAGTTCTTC
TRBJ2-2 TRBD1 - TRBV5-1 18 CASSLATGGVSNTGELFF TGCGCCAGCAGCTTGGCTACAGGGGGCGTATCGAACACCGGGGAGCTGTTTTTT
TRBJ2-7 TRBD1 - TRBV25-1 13 CASSEPGDSEQYF TGTGCCAGCAGTGAGCCAGGGGACAGCGAGCAGTACTTC
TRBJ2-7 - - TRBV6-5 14 CASRRNRDSYEQYF TGTGCCAGCAGGAGGAACAGGGACTCCTACGAGCAGTACTTC
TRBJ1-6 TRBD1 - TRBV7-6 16 CASSLLGQGAESPLHF TGTGCCAGCAGCTTATTGGGACAGGGGGCGGAATCACCCCTCCACTTT
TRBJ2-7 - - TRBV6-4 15 CASSDGWGPTYEQYF TGTGCCAGCAGTGACGGCTGGGGGCCGACCTACGAGCAGTACTTC
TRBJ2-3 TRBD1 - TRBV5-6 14 CASSWDRAIDTQYF TGTGCCAGCAGCTGGGACAGGGCGATAGATACGCAGTATTTT
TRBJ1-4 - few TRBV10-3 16 CAISESWRQRNEKLFF TGTGCCATCAGTGAGTCCTGGCGGCAGAGAAATGAAAAACTGTTTTTT
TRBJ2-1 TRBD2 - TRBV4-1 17 CASSQGPSGGLYNEQFF TGCGCCAGCAGCCAAGGCCCTAGCGGGGGGTTATACAATGAGCAGTTCTTC
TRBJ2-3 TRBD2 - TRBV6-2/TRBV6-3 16 CASSYSAGGSTDTQYF TGTGCCAGCAGTTACTCAGCGGGAGGGAGCACAGATACGCAGTATTTT
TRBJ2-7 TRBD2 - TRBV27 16 CASKGLAGVRSYEQYF TGTGCCAGCAAGGGACTAGCGGGAGTTAGGTCCTACGAGCAGTACTTC
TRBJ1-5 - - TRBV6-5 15 CASKIETASNQPQHF TGTGCCAGTAAGATAGAGACAGCCTCCAATCAGCCCCAGCATTTT
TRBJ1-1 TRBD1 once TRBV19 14 CASGRGYLNTEAFF TGTGCCAGTGGCAGGGGGTATTTGAACACTGAAGCTTTCTTT
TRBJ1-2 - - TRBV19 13 CASSVGSGYGYTF TGTGCCAGTAGTGTCGGGAGTGGCTATGGCTACACCTTC